The 7 T cell receptor beta chains below were found in one sample sequenced in a study of blood T cell repertoires in COVID-19. Assay used: immunoSEQ multiplex PCR; TCRdb lists only in-frame clones, some missing. Of 70,000 to 90,000 clones in the sample, approximately 82% were seen once. Source material: peripheral blood. Receptors were obtained from a woman at least 80 years old with acute or convalescent COVID-19.

The V gene is TRBV29-1, the J gene TRBJ2-5; maybe TRBD2 (5 bases). V was cut by 4 bases and J by 4 bases, with 13 bases left in between. This CDR3 is 13 amino acids long. Germline-derived CDR1 and CDR2 are SQVTM and ANQGSEA. The CDR3 sequence: CSVVRGGGETQYF. The CDR3 nucleotides are TGCAGCGTTGTAAGAGGAGGTGGAGAGACCCAGTACTTC.

The V call is TRBV5-8, the J call TRBJ1-1; 8 bases fit TRBD1. Germline V gene data show CDR1 as SGHTS and CDR2 as YDEGEE. The CDR3 extends over 15 amino acids. The V gene end was trimmed by 0 bases and the J gene end by 5 bases; junction bases not matched to a gene: 6. The CDR3 DNA sequence: TGTGCCAGCAGCTTGGCAGGACAGGGTGTAACTGAAGCTTTCTTT. Translated: CASSLAGQGVTEAFF.

The chain links TRBV27 to TRBJ2-7; 8 bases align to TRBD2. This CDR3 is 18 amino acids long. The V and J ends lost 2 bases and 3 bases, in that order; junction bases with no gene match: 15. Germline V gene sequence: CDR1 MNHEY, CDR2 SMNVEV (reference sequence). The CDR3 bases are TGTGCCAGCAGTTTACGCCTCCCTCTTACTAGCGGTGACTACGAGCAGTACTTC. Its protein product is CASSLRLPLTSGDYEQYF.

The chain combines TRBV27 with TRBJ2-1; D perhaps matches TRBD2 (6 bases). Germline V gives CDR1 MNHEY, CDR2 SMNVEV (reference sequence). The V end lost 5 bases, the J end lost 4 bases, and 9 bases lay between the germline ends. The CDR3 runs to 13 residues. Here the CDR3 DNA reads TGTGCCAGCAGTACGGGACTTTACAATGAGCAGTTCTTC. Amino acids: CASSTGLYNEQFF.

The chain couples TRBV9 to TRBJ2-4; TRBD2 matches 8 bases. V shed 2 bases and J 0 bases; nucleotides not matched to a gene: 1. Per germline, CDR1 SGDLS and CDR2 YYNGEE. The CDR3 covers 15 residues. The CDR3 nucleotides read TGTGCCAGCAGCGTCCTAGCGGGAGCCAAAAACATTCAGTACTTC. Residues: CASSVLAGAKNIQYF. Full variable domain (rest looked up from reference TRBV9 and TRBJ2-4): DSGVTQTPKHLITATGQRVTLRCSPRSGDLSVYWYQQSLDQGLQFLIQYYNGEERAKGNILERFSAQQFPDLHSELNLSSLELGDSALYFCASSVLAGAKNIQYFGAGTRLSVL.

CDR3 sequence reads: CASSTLAGVGTDTQYF. The CDR3 DNA follows: TGTGCCAGCAGCACGTTAGCGGGGGTGGGAACAGATACGCAGTATTTT. The chain has TRBV13 and TRBJ2-3; TRBD2 matches 9 bases. The CDR3 loop spans 16 amino acids. V shed 5 bases and J 3 bases; nucleotides not matched to a gene: 9. CDR1 is PRHDT and CDR2 is FYEKMQ in the germline V gene (reference sequence).

The chain links TRBV6-1 to TRBJ1-2; 9 bases are shared with TRBD1. Germline CDR1 MNHNS, CDR2 SASEGT. The length of the CDR3 is 13 residues. V gave up 3 bases and J gave up 5 bases; unmatched junction bases: 1. The CDR3 DNA sequence: TGTGCCAGCAGTGACGACAGGGGGTATGGCTACACCTTC. Translated, it gives CASSDDRGYGYTF.